The 17 T cell receptor beta chains listed next were all sequenced from one sample in a study of control samples from healthy donors and cancer patients. TCRdb's copy holds only in-frame clones and misses some; the assay was immunoSEQ multiplex PCR. The profile shows about 120,000 clones, more than 80% of them singletons. Source material: PBMCs. Source of these receptors: a woman in her forties or fifties with colorectal cancer.

The chain combines TRBV5-4 with TRBJ2-2; D ambiguous. The CDR3 spans 15 residues. Germline V CDR1 and CDR2: SGHNT, YYREEE (reference sequence). The V and J ends lost 0 bases and 0 bases respectively, with 6 bases between them. CDR3 in amino acids: CASSLDRTNTGELFF. The CDR3 region has the DNA TGTGCCAGCAGCTTGGACAGAACGAACACCGGGGAGCTGTTTTTT.

The chain joins TRBV7-2 to TRBJ2-3, with TRBD2 matching 14 bases. The CDR3 loop spans 16 amino acids. Germline V gene lookup returns CDR1 SGHTA and CDR2 FQGNSA. V shed 4 bases and J 6 bases; nucleotides not matched to a gene: 6. CDR3 DNA sequence: TGTGCCAGCAGCTGGCGACTAGCGGGGGGGGCCGATACGCAGTATTTT. Encoded protein: CASSWRLAGGADTQYF.

This sequence joins TRBV19 and TRBJ1-6; a weak D match, TRBD1 (5 bases). The CDR3 extends over 16 amino acids. Per germline, CDR1 LNHDA and CDR2 SQIVND (reference sequence). Trimming stripped 0 bases from V and 8 bases from J, with 14 bases between. CDR3: CASSIDLRGHDSPLHF. The CDR3 DNA reads TGTGCCAGTAGTATAGACCTCCGGGGCCATGATTCACCCCTCCACTTT.

This chain uses TRBV5-6 with TRBJ2-1; TRBD2 aligns across 9 bases. The CDR3 extends over 15 amino acids. After removal of 1 base from V and 8 bases from J, the junction contained 7 bases not matched to a gene. Germline values: CDR1 SGHDT, CDR2 YYEEEE. CDR3 amino acids: CASSLLLAGFHEQFF. The CDR3 nucleotides read TGTGCCAGCAGCTTGTTACTAGCGGGTTTTCATGAGCAGTTCTTC.

V and J are TRBV5-1 and TRBJ1-2; a weak D match, TRBD1 (6 bases). Trimming cost V 0 bases and J 6 bases, with 12 bases left between them. This CDR3 contains 14 residues. Germline loops: CDR1 SGHRS, CDR2 YFSETQ. CDR3 in amino acids: CASSLAQGRHGYTF. CDR3 DNA sequence: TGCGCCAGCAGCTTGGCGCAGGGGAGGCATGGCTACACCTTC.

The rearrangement uses TRBV2 and TRBJ1-4; a weak D match, TRBD1 (6 bases). Germline V gene sequence: CDR1 SNHLY, CDR2 FYNNEI. V dropped 4 bases and J dropped 7 bases, with 16 bases sitting between them. The CDR3 spans 15 residues. This chain's CDR3 is CASSVNRVRGEKLFF. CDR3 in DNA: TGTGCCAGCAGTGTAAACAGGGTACGTGGTGAAAAACTGTTTTTT.

The genes are TRBV10-1 and TRBJ2-3; D call uncertain. The germline CDR1 and CDR2 sequences are WNHNN and SYGVQD (reference sequence). This CDR3 is built from 13 residues. V was pared by 2 bases and J by 2 bases, with 5 bases between. The CDR3 here is CASSEGNTDTQYF. The CDR3 DNA is TGCGCCAGCAGTGAGGGGAACACAGATACGCAGTATTTT.

The chain couples TRBV7-2 to TRBJ1-1; 9 bases match TRBD1. After removal of 2 bases from V and 4 bases from J, the junction contained 8 bases not matched to a gene. The CDR3 totals 16 residues. Germline V lookup: CDR1 SGHTA, CDR2 FQGNSA. Written as DNA, the CDR3 is TGTGCCAGCAGCTTACGTCCCGGGACAGGGCTCACTGAAGCTTTCTTT. Translated: CASSLRPGTGLTEAFF.

The chain combines TRBV7-2 with TRBJ2-7, with unresolved D. The CDR3 is 13 residues long. CDR1 is SGHTA, CDR2 FQGNSA, per germline. Trimming stripped 2 bases from V and 6 bases from J, with 11 bases between. The CDR3 nucleotides read TGTGCCAGCAGCTTAATTCAGCCAAGCGAGCAGTACTTC. Encoded protein: CASSLIQPSEQYF.

The J gene is TRBJ1-3, the V gene TRBV14; maybe TRBD1 (5 bases). This CDR3 region has 15 residues. The ends were cut back, 6 bases at V and 4 bases at J, with 16 bases in the middle. Germline V lookup: CDR1 SGHDN, CDR2 FVKESK. The DNA of the CDR3 is TGTGCCAGCAGACTCACGACAGACTCAGGAAACACCATATATTTT. Amino acids: CASRLTTDSGNTIYF. The full variable domain, its missing parts supplied by reference TRBV14 and TRBJ1-3, is EAGVTQFPSHSVIEKGQTVTLRCDPISGHDNLYWYRRVMGKEIKFLLHFVKESKQDESGMPNNRFLAERTGGTYSTLKVQPAELEDSGVYFCASRLTTDSGNTIYFGEGSWLTVV.

The chain joins TRBV7-3 to TRBJ2-3; TRBD2 might be the D (6 bases). V was clipped by 4 bases and J by 9 bases, with 17 bases between them. CDR3 size: 14 residues. CDR1 SGHTA and CDR2 FQGTGA come from the germline V gene. In DNA, the CDR3 is TGTGCCAGCAGCTCCCTAGGGGTGGGGGGAACGCAGTATTTT. Protein product: CASSSLGVGGTQYF.

V usage is TRBV5-1 and J usage is TRBJ2-6, with a possible D match to TRBD2 (5 bases). This CDR3 has 18 amino acids. In germline, CDR1 is SGHRS, CDR2 YFSETQ. The V end lost 4 bases, the J end lost 0 bases, and 17 bases lay between the germline ends. CDR3 amino acids: CASSPAVLISSGANVLTF. DNA of the CDR3: TGCGCCAGCAGCCCAGCGGTCCTGATAAGCTCTGGGGCCAACGTCCTGACTTTC. Complete variable domain (other parts from reference TRBV5-1 and TRBJ2-6): KAGVTQTPRYLIKTRGQQVTLSCSPISGHRSVSWYQQTPGQGLQFLFEYFSETQRNKGNFPGRFSGRQFSNSRSEMNVSTLELGDSALYLCASSPAVLISSGANVLTFGAGSRLTVL.

The gene calls are TRBV19 and TRBJ2-1; 10 nucleotides align to TRBD2. Per the germline V gene, CDR1 is LNHDA and CDR2 is SQIVND (reference sequence). CDR3 length: 17 amino acids. Losses at the gene ends were 0 bases for V and 5 bases for J; bases not matched to a gene: 7. The CDR3 sequence is CASSIDPPSGSHNEQFF. In DNA form, the CDR3 reads TGTGCCAGTAGTATAGATCCCCCTAGCGGGAGTCACAATGAGCAGTTCTTC.

This clone was observed a handful of times. The CDR3 DNA sequence: TGTGCCAGCAGCGTAGTAGTATCGGGAGAGCAGTACTTC. Protein: CASSVVVSGEQYF. The chain employs TRBV9 and TRBJ2-7, with TRBD2 as a possible D gene (5 bases). Germline V gene sequence: CDR1 SGDLS, CDR2 YYNGEE. V was pared by 0 bases and J by 7 bases, with 11 bases between. The CDR3 consists of 13 residues.

This clone came up once. This chain joins TRBV20-1 and TRBJ2-2; 7 nucleotides line up with TRBD2. Per the germline V gene, CDR1 is DFQATT and CDR2 is SNEGSKA (reference sequence). V dropped 4 bases and J dropped 8; count of bases not matched to a gene: 1. The CDR3 covers 11 residues. In nucleotides, the CDR3 is TGCAGTGCTATTAGCGGGGGGGAGCTGTTTTTT. It encodes CSAISGGELFF.

The V and J genes are TRBV28 and TRBJ1-5; D gene uncertain. CDR3 length: 15 residues. Germline loops: CDR1 MDHEN, CDR2 SYDVKM. Deletions cut 3 bases from V and 5 bases from J, with 14 bases between. For the CDR3, the DNA is TGTGCCAGCAGTTTTGGTAGGGTCGGGGATCAGCCCCAGCATTTT. This codes for CASSFGRVGDQPQHF.

The CDR3 region is CASMRDRAGELFF. CDR3 nucleotides: TGTGCCAGTATGCGGGACAGGGCCGGGGAGCTGTTTTTT. The V call is TRBV19, the J call TRBJ2-2; 9 bases map to TRBD1. Germline loops: CDR1 LNHDA, CDR2 SQIVND (reference sequence). The J segment lost 6 bases and the V segment lost 7 bases, leaving 3 bases of the junction unmatched. CDR3 size: 13 residues.